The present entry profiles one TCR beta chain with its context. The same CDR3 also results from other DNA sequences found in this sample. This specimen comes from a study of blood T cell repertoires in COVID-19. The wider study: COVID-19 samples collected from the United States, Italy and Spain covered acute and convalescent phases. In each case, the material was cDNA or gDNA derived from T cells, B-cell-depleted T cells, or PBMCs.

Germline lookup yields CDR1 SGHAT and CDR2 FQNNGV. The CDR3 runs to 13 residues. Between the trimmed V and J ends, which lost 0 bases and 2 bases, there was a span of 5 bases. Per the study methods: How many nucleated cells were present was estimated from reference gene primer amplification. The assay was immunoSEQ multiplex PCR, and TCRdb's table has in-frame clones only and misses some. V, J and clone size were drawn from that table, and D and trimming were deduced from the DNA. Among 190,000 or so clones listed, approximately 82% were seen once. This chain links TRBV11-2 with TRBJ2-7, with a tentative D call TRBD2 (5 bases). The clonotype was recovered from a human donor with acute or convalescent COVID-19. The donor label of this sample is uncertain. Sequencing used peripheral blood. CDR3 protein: CASSLELAYEQYF. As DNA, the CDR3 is TGTGCCAGCAGCTTAGAACTAGCCTACGAGCAGTACTTC.